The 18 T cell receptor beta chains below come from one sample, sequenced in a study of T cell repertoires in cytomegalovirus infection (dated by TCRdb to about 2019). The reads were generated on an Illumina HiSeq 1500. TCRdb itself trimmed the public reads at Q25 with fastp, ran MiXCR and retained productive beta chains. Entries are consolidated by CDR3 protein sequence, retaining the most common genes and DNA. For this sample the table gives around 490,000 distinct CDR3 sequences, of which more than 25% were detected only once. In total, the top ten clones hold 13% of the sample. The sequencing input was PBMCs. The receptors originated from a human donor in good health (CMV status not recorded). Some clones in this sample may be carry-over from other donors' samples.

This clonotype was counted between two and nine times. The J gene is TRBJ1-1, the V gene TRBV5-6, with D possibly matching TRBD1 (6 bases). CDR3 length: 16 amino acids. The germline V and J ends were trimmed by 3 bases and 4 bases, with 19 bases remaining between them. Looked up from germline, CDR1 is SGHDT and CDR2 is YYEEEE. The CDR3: CASSSPYRVQTTEAFF. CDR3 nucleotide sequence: TGTGCCAGCAGCTCCCCATACAGGGTCCAAACCACTGAAGCTTTCTTT.

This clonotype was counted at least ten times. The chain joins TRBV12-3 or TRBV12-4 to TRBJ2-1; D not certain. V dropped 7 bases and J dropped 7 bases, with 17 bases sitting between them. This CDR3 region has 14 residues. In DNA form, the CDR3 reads TGTGCCAGCACCCTCTCCGGTGGGGTTAATGAGCAGTTCTTC. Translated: CASTLSGGVNEQFF.

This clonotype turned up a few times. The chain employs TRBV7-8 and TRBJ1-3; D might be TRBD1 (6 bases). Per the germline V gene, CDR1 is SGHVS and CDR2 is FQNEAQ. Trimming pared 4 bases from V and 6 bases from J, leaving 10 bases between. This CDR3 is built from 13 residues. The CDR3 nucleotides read TGTGCCAGCAGCTCTGGACAGCTAAACACCATATATTTT. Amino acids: CASSSGQLNTIYF.

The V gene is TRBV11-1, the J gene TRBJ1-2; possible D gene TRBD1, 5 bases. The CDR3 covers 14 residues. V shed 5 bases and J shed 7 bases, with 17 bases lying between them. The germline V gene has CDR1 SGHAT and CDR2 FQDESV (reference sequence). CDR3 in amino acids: CASSPRTLGAGYTF. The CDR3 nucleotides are TGTGCCAGCAGCCCCCGGACACTCGGGGCTGGCTACACCTTC. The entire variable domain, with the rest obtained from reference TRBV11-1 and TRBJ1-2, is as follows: EAEVAQSPRYKITEKSQAVAFWCDPISGHATLYWYRQILGQGPELLVQFQDESVVDDSQLPKDRFSAERLKGVDSTLKIQPAELGDSAMYLCASSPRTLGAGYTFGSGTRLTVV.

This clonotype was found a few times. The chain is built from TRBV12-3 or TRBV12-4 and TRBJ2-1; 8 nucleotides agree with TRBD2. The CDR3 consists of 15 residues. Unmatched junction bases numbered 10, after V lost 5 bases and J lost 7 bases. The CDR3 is CASSRTGTSINEQFF. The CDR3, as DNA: TGTGCCAGCAGTCGGACCGGGACTAGTATAAATGAGCAGTTCTTC.

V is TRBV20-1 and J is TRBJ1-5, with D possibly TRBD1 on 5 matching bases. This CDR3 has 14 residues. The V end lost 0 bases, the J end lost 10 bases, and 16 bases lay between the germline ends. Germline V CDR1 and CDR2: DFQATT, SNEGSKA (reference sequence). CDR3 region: CSAREGEKDRPQHF. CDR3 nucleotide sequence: TGCAGTGCTAGAGAAGGGGAGAAGGATCGTCCCCAGCATTTT.

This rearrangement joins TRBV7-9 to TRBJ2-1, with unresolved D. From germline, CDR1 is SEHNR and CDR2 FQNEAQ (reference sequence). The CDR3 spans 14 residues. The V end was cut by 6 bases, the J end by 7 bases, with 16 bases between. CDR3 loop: CASSFDPARNEQFF. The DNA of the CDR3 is TGTGCCAGCAGTTTTGACCCGGCGCGAAATGAGCAGTTCTTC.

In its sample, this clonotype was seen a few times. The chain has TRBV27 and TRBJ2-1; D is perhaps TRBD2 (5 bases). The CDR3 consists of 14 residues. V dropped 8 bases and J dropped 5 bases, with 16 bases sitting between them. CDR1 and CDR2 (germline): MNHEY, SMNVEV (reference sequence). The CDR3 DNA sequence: TGTGCCAGCCAGCGTCTAGCAGAGAACAATGAGCAGTTCTTC. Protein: CASQRLAENNEQFF.

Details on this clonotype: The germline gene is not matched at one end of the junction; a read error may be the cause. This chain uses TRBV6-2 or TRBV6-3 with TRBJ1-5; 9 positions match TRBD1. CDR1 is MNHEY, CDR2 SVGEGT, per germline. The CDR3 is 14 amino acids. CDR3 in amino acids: CASFRQGGNQPRHF. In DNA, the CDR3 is TGTGCCAGCTTTCGACAGGGGGGAAATCAGCCCCGGCATTTT.

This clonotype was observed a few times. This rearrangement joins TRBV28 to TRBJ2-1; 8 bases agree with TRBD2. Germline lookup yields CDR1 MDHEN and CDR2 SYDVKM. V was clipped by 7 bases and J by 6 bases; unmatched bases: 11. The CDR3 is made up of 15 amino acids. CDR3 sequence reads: CASTTPAAGVNEQFF. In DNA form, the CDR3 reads TGTGCCAGCACCACCCCGGCAGCGGGAGTCAATGAGCAGTTCTTC.

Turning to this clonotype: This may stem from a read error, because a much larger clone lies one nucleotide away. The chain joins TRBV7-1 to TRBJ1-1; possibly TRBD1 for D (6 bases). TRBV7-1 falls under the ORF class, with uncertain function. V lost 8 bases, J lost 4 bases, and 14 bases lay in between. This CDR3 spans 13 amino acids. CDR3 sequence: CASGTQGFTEAFF. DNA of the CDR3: TGTGCCAGCGGCACACAGGGCTTCACTGAAGCTTTCTTT.

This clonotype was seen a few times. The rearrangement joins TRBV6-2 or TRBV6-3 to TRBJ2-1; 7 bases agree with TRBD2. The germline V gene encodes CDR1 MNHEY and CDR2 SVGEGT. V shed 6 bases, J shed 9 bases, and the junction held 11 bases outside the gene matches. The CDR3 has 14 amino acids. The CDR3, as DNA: TGTGCCAGCAGCCAAGTCCCCCTAGCGGTTGAGCAGTTCTTC. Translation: CASSQVPLAVEQFF.

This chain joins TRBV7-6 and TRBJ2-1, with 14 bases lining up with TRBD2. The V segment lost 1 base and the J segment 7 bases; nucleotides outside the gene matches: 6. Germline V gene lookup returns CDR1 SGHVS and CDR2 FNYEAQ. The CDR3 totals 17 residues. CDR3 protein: CASSLGGLAGEVNEQFF. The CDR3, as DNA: TGTGCCAGCAGCTTAGGGGGACTAGCGGGAGAGGTTAATGAGCAGTTCTTC.

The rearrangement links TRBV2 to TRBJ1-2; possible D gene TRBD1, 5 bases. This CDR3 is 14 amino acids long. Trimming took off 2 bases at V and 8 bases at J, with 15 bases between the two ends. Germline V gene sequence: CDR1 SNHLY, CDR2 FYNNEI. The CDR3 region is CASSERLAGPGYTF. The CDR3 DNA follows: TGTGCCAGCAGTGAAAGGCTGGCAGGGCCGGGCTACACCTTC. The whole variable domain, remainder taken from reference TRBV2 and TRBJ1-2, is EPEVTQTPSHQVTQMGQEVILRCVPISNHLYFYWYRQILGQKVEFLVSFYNNEISEKSEIFDDQFSVERPDGSNFTLKIRSTKLEDSAMYFCASSERLAGPGYTFGSGTRLTVV.

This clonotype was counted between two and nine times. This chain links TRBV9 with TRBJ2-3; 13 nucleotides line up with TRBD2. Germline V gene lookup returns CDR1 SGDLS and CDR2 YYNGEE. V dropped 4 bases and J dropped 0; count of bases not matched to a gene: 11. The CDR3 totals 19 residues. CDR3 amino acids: CASSKTSGRPPYSTDTQYF. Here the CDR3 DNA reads TGTGCCAGCAGCAAGACTAGCGGGAGGCCACCCTATAGCACAGATACGCAGTATTTT.

For the CDR3, the DNA is TGTGCCAGCAGGCCAGGATCCAATCAGCCCCAGCATTTT. It specifies CASRPGSNQPQHF. J is TRBJ1-5 and V is TRBV6-5; D not resolved. Trimming pared 6 bases from V and 3 bases from J, leaving 9 bases between. Germline values: CDR1 MNHEY, CDR2 SVGAGI. The CDR3 consists of 13 residues.

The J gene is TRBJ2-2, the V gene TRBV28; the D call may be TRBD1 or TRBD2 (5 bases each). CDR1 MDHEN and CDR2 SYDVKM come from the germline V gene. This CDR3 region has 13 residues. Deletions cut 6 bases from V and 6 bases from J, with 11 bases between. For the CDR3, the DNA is TGTGCCAGCAGGTCACCGGGGCCCGGGGAGCTGTTTTTT. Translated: CASRSPGPGELFF.

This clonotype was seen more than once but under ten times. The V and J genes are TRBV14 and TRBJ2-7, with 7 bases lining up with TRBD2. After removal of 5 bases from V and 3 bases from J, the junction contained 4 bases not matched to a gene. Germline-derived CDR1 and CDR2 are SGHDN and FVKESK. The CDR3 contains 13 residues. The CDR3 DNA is TGTGCCAGCAGCGGGGAGGGTTTCTACGAGCAGTACTTC. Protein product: CASSGEGFYEQYF.